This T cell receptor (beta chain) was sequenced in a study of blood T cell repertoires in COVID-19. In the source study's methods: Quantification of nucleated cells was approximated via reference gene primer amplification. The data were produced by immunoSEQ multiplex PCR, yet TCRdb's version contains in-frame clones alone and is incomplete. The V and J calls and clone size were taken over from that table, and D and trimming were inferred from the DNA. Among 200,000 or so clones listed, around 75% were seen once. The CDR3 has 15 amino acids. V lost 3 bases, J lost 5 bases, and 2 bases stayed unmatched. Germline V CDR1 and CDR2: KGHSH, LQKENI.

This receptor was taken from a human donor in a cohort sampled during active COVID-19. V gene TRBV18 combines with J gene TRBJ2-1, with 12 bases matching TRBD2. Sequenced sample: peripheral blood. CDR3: CASSPWTSGDNEQFF. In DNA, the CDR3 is TGTGCCAGCTCACCTTGGACTAGCGGGGACAATGAGCAGTTCTTC.